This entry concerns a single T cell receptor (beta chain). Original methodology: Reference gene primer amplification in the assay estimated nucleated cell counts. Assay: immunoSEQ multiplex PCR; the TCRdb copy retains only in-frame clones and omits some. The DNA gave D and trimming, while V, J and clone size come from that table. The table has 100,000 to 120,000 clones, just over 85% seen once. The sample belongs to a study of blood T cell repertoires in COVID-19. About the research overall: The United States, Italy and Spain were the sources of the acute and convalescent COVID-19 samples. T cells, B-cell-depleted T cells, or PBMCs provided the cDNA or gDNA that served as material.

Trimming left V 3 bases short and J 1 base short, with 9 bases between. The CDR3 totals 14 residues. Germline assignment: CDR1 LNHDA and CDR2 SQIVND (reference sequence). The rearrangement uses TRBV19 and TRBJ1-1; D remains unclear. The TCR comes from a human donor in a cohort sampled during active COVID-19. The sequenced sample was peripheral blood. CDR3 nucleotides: TGTGCCAGTAGTATCCCCCCGGGGAACACTGAAGCTTTCTTT. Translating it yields CASSIPPGNTEAFF. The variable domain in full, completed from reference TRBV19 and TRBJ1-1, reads DGGITQSPKYLFRKEGQNVTLSCEQNLNHDAMYWYRQDPGQGLRLIYYSQIVNDFQKGDIAEGYSVSREKKESFPLTVTSAQKNPTAFYLCASSIPPGNTEAFFGQGTRLTVV.